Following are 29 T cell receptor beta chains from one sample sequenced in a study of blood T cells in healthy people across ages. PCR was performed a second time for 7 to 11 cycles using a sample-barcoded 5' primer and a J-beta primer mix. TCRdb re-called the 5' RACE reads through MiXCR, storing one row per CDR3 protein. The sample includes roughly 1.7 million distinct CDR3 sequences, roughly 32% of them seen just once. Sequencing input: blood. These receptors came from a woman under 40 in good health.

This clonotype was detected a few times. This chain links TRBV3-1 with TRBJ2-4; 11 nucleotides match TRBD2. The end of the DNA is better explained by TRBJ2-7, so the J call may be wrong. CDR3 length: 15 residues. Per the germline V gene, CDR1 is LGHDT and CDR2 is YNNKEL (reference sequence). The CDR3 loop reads CATSSGGSGSYEQYF. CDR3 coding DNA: TGTGCCACCTCTAGCGGGGGGTCCGGGTCTTACGAGCAGTACTTC.

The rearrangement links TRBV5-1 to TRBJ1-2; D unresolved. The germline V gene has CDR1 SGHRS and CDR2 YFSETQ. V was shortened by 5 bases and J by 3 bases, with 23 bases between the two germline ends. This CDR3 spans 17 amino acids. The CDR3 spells CASRGNRPNAHDYGYTF. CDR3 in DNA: TGCGCCAGCAGGGGCAATAGACCCAACGCACACGACTATGGCTACACCTTC. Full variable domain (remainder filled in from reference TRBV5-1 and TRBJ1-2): KAGVTQTPRYLIKTRGQQVTLSCSPISGHRSVSWYQQTPGQGLQFLFEYFSETQRNKGNFPGRFSGRQFSNSRSEMNVSTLELGDSALYLCASRGNRPNAHDYGYTFGSGTRLTVV.

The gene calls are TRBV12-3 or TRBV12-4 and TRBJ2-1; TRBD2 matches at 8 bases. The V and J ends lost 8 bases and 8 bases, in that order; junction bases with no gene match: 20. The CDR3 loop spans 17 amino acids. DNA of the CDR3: TGTGCCAGCGGTTCGGCACTGATAGCGGGGAGCGACCATGAGCAGTTCTTC. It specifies CASGSALIAGSDHEQFF.

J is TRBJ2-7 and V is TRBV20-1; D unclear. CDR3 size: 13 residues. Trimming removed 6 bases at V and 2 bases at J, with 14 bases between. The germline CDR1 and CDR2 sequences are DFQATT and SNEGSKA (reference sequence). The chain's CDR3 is CSATPQITYEQYF. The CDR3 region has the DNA TGCAGTGCCACGCCGCAGATAACCTACGAGCAGTACTTC.

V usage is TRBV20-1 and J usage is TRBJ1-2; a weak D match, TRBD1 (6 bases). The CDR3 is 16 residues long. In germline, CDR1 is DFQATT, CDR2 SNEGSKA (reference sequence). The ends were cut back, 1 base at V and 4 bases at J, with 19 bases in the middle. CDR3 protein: CSARGGAGVDSYGYTF. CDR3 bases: TGCAGTGCTAGAGGTGGGGCAGGGGTGGATAGCTATGGCTACACCTTC.

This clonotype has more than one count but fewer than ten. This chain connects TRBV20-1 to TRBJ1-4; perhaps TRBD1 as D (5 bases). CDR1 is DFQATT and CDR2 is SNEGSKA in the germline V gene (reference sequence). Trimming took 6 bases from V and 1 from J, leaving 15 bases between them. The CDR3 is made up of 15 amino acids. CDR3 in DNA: TGCAGTGCCCCCCGTAGTGGGGGAACTAATGAAAAACTGTTTTTT. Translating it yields CSAPRSGGTNEKLFF.

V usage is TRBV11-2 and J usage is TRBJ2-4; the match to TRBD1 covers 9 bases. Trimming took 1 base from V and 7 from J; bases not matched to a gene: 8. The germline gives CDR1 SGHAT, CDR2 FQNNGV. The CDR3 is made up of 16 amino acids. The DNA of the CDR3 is TGTGCCAGCAGCTTAGCGGACAGGGGAAGGATGAACATTCAGTACTTC. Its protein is CASSLADRGRMNIQYF.

The CDR3 here is CASGPRTRAYEQYF. For the CDR3, the DNA is TGTGCCAGCGGCCCTCGGACCCGAGCTTACGAGCAGTACTTC. V gene TRBV3-1 combines with J gene TRBJ2-7; no clear D. The CDR3 runs 14 residues. CDR1 LGHDT and CDR2 YNNKEL come from the germline V gene (reference sequence). The V and J ends lost 8 bases and 4 bases respectively, with 18 bases between them.

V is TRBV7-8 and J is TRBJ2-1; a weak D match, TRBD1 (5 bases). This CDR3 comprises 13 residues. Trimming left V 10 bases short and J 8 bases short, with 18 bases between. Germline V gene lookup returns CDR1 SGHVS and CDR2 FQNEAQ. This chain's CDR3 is CANSARERDEQFF. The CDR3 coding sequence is TGTGCCAACTCCGCCAGGGAAAGGGATGAGCAGTTCTTC.

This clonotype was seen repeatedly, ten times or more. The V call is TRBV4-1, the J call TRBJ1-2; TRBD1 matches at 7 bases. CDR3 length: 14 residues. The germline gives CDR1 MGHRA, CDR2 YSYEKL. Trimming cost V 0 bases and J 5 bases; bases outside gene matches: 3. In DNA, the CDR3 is TGCGCCAGCAGCCAAGACGGACAGGCTTATGGCTACACCTTC. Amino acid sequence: CASSQDGQAYGYTF.

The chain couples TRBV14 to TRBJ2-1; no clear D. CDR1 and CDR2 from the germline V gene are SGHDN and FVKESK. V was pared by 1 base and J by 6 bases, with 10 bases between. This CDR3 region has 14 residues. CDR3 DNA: TGTGCCAGCAGCCAAGTAGGAGTCTTCAATGAGCAGTTCTTC. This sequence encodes CASSQVGVFNEQFF.

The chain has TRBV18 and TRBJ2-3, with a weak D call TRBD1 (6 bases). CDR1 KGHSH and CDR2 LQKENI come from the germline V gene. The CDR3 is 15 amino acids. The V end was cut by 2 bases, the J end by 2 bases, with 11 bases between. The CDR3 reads CASSPWGQVTDTQYF. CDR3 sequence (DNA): TGTGCCAGCTCACCATGGGGACAAGTCACAGATACGCAGTATTTT.

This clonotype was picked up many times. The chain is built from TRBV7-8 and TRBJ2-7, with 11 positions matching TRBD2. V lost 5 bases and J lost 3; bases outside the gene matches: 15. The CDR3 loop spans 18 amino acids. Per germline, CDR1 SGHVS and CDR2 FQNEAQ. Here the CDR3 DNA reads TGTGCCAGCAGCCTTGAGCTAGCGGGAGGCGCAAGACTCTACGAGCAGTACTTC. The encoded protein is CASSLELAGGARLYEQYF.

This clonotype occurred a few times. The CDR3 reads CASSGLVFTDTQYF. The CDR3 DNA reads TGTGCCAGCAGCGGACTAGTCTTCACAGATACGCAGTATTTT. The genes are TRBV28 and TRBJ2-3; 7 nucleotides match TRBD2. V lost 6 bases and J lost 2; bases outside the gene matches: 5. This CDR3 is built from 14 residues. Germline assignment: CDR1 MDHEN and CDR2 SYDVKM.

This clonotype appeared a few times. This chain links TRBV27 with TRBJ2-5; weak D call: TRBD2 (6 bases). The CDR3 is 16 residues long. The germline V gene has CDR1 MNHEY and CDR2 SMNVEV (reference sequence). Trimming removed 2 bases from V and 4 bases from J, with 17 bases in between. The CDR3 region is CASSLVAARRGETQYF. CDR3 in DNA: TGTGCCAGCAGTTTAGTTGCGGCGAGGCGGGGAGAGACCCAGTACTTC.

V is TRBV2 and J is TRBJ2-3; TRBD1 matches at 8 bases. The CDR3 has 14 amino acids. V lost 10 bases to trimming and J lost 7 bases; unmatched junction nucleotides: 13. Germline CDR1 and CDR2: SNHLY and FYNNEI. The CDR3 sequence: CATNRDRYENTQYF. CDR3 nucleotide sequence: TGTGCCACTAACCGGGACAGGTACGAGAATACGCAGTATTTT.

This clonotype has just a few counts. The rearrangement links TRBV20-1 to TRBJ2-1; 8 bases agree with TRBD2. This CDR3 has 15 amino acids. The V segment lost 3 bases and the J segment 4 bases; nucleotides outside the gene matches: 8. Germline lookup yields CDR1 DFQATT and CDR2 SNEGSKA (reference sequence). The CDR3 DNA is TGCAGTGCTAGGCCCACTAGCGGCAAATACAATGAGCAGTTCTTC. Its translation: CSARPTSGKYNEQFF.

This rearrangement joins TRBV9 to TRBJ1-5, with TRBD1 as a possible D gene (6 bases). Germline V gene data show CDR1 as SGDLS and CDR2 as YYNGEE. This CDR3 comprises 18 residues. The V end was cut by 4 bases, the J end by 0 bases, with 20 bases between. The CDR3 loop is CASSPPPTGIDSNQPQHF. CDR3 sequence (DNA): TGTGCCAGCAGCCCCCCCCCAACAGGGATTGATAGCAATCAGCCCCAGCATTTT. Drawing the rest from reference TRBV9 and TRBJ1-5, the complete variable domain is DSGVTQTPKHLITATGQRVTLRCSPRSGDLSVYWYQQSLDQGLQFLIQYYNGEERAKGNILERFSAQQFPDLHSELNLSSLELGDSALYFCASSPPPTGIDSNQPQHFGDGTRLSIL.

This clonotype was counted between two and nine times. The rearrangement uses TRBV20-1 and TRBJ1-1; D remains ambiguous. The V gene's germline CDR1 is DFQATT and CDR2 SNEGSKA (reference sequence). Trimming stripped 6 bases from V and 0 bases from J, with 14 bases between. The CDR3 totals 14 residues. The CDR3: CSAPMELLNTEAFF. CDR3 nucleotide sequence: TGCAGTGCCCCCATGGAACTGCTGAACACTGAAGCTTTCTTT.

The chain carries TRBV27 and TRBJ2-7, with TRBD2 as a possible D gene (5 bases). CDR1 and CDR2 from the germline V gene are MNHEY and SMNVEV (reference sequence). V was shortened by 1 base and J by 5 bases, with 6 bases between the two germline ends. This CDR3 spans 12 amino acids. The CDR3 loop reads CASSLFGNEQYF. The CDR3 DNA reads TGTGCCAGCAGTTTATTCGGGAACGAGCAGTACTTC.

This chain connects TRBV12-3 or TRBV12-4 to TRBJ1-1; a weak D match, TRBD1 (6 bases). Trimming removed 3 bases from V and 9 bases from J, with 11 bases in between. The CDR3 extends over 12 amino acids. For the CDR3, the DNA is TGTGCCAGCAGTTTTAACAGGGTGAAAGCTTTCTTT. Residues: CASSFNRVKAFF.

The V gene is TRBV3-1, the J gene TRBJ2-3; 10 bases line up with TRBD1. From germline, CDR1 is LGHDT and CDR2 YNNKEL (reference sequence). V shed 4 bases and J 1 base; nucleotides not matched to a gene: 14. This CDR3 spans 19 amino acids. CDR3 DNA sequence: TGTGCCAGCAGCCTTGGGACAGGGGACTTTTTGGTGGGCACAGATACGCAGTATTTT. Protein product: CASSLGTGDFLVGTDTQYF.

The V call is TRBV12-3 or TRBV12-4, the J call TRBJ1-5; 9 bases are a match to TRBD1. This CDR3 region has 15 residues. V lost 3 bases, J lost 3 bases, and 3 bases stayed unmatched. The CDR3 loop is CASSFNRGHNQPQHF. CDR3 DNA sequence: TGTGCCAGCAGTTTCAACAGGGGGCACAATCAGCCCCAGCATTTT.

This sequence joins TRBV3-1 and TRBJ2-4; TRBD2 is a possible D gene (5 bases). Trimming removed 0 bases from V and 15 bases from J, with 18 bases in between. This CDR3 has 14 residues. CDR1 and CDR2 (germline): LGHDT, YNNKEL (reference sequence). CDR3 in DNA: TGTGCCAGCAGCCAAGAGCCACTAGATGGTTCTCTGTACTTC. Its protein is CASSQEPLDGSLYF.

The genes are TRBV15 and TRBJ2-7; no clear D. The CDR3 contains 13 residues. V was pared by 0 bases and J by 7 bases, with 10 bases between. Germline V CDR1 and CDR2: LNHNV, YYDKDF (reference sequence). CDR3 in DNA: TGTGCCACCAGCAGAGATCGGAATTGGGAGCAGTACTTC. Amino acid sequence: CATSRDRNWEQYF.

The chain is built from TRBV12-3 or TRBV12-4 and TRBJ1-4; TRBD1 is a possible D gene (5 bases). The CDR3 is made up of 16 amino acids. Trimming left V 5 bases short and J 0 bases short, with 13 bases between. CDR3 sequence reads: CASSELPGPTNEKLFF. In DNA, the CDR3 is TGTGCCAGCAGTGAATTGCCGGGGCCAACTAATGAAAAACTGTTTTTT.

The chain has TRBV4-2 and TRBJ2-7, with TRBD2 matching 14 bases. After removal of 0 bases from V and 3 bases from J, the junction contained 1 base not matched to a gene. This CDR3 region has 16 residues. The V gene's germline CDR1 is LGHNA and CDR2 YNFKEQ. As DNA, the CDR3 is TGTGCCAGCAGCCAAGATGGACTAGCGGGAGGCTACGAGCAGTACTTC. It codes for CASSQDGLAGGYEQYF.

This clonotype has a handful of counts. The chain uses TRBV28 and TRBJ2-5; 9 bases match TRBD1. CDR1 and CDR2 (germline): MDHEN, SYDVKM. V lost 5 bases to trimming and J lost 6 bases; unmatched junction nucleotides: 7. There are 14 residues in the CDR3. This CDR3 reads CASSEGQGPQTQYF. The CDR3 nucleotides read TGTGCCAGCAGTGAGGGACAGGGCCCTCAGACCCAGTACTTC.

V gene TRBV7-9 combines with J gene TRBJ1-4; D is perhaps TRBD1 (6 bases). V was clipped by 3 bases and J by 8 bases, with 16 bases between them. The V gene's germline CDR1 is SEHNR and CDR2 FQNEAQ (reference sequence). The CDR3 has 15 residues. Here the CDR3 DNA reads TGTGCCAGCAGCTTGGACAGTTGGGTCGAAGAAAAACTGTTTTTT. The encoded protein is CASSLDSWVEEKLFF.